A selection of T cell receptor beta chains follows, all from one sample in a study of blood T cells in healthy people across ages. TCRdb independently ran MiXCR on the 5' RACE reads; one entry per CDR3 protein. This sample has hundreds of thousands of distinct CDR3 sequences, with under 30% found just once. These sequences were also reported in another study, on T cells of mothers and their children.

Sequences were obtained from blood. All receptors derive from a boy under 18 in good health. Each CDR3 is given with its conserved first and last residue. D genes are given only for firm matches. Clone size appears in some rows only: once, few, many, or a class for an expanded clone.

CDR3 length: 18; D gene: TRBD2; J gene: TRBJ2-5; clone size: .; V gene: TRBV4-3; CDR3 protein: CVSSDGTSGRGGQETQYF; CDR3 DNA: TGCGTCAGCAGCGACGGGACTAGCGGGAGAGGGGGGCAAGAGACCCAGTACTTC
CDR3 length: 14; D gene: .; J gene: TRBJ2-3; clone size: .; V gene: TRBV5-1; CDR3 protein: CASSLRGYADTQYF; CDR3 DNA: TGCGCCAGCAGCTTGAGGGGTTACGCAGATACGCAGTATTTT
CDR3 length: 14; D gene: TRBD2; J gene: TRBJ2-1; clone size: .; V gene: TRBV9; CDR3 protein: CASNRGGIYNEQFF; CDR3 DNA: TGTGCCAGCAATCGGGGGGGAATATACAATGAGCAGTTCTTC
CDR3 length: 11; D gene: .; J gene: TRBJ2-5; clone size: .; V gene: TRBV14; CDR3 protein: CASSQEVTQYF; CDR3 DNA: TGTGCCAGCAGCCAAGAGGTGACCCAGTACTTC
CDR3 length: 16; D gene: TRBD2; J gene: TRBJ2-7; clone size: .; V gene: TRBV27; CDR3 protein: CASSSGLAAVPYEQYF; CDR3 DNA: TGTGCCAGCAGTTCGGGACTAGCAGCGGTACCCTACGAGCAGTACTTC
CDR3 length: 13; D gene: .; J gene: TRBJ1-1; clone size: .; V gene: TRBV9; CDR3 protein: CASSPQQGPEAFF; CDR3 DNA: TGTGCCAGCAGCCCTCAACAGGGCCCTGAAGCTTTCTTT
CDR3 length: 16; D gene: TRBD1; J gene: TRBJ2-2; clone size: .; V gene: TRBV9; CDR3 protein: CASRPGTGRDTGELFF; CDR3 DNA: TGTGCCAGCAGACCCGGGACAGGGAGGGACACCGGGGAGCTGTTTTTT
CDR3 length: 15; D gene: TRBD1; J gene: TRBJ2-4; clone size: .; V gene: TRBV4-3; CDR3 protein: CASSPRTGVENIQYF; CDR3 DNA: TGCGCCAGCAGCCCCCGGACAGGTGTAGAAAACATTCAGTACTTC
CDR3 length: 12; D gene: .; J gene: TRBJ1-4; clone size: .; V gene: TRBV7-8; CDR3 protein: CASSSIGEKLFF; CDR3 DNA: TGTGCCAGCAGCTCCATCGGGGAAAAACTGTTTTTT
CDR3 length: 14; D gene: TRBD1; J gene: TRBJ1-2; clone size: .; V gene: TRBV29-1; CDR3 protein: CSVSTQGVNYGYTF; CDR3 DNA: TGCAGCGTCAGCACACAGGGGGTTAACTATGGCTACACCTTC
CDR3 length: 16; D gene: TRBD2; J gene: TRBJ2-2; clone size: .; V gene: TRBV4-3; CDR3 protein: CASSPQTSGDTGELFF; CDR3 DNA: TGCGCCAGCAGCCCCCAGACTAGCGGGGATACCGGGGAGCTGTTTTTT
CDR3 length: 12; D gene: .; J gene: TRBJ2-7; clone size: .; V gene: TRBV11-2; CDR3 protein: CASSLTVWEQYF; CDR3 DNA: TGTGCCAGCAGCTTAACAGTCTGGGAGCAGTACTTC
CDR3 length: 17; D gene: TRBD2; J gene: TRBJ2-1; clone size: many; V gene: TRBV7-2; CDR3 protein: CASSSPGGLAGYNEQFF; CDR3 DNA: TGTGCCAGCAGCTCTCCGGGCGGGCTAGCGGGTTACAATGAGCAGTTCTTC
CDR3 length: 13; D gene: .; J gene: TRBJ2-4; clone size: .; V gene: TRBV7-9; CDR3 protein: CASSLESGNIQYF; CDR3 DNA: TGTGCCAGCAGCTTAGAGTCGGGCAACATTCAGTACTTC
CDR3 length: 13; D gene: .; J gene: TRBJ2-5; clone size: .; V gene: TRBV20-1; CDR3 protein: CSARANSQETQYF; CDR3 DNA: TGCAGTGCTAGAGCGAACAGCCAAGAGACCCAGTACTTC
CDR3 length: 12; D gene: .; J gene: TRBJ2-1; clone size: .; V gene: TRBV7-9; CDR3 protein: CASSTNANEQFF; CDR3 DNA: TGTGCCAGCAGCACCAATGCAAATGAGCAGTTCTTC
CDR3 length: 18; D gene: TRBD1; J gene: TRBJ2-4; clone size: many; V gene: TRBV20-1; CDR3 protein: CSARDNRDRAYAKNIQYF; CDR3 DNA: TGCAGTGCTAGAGATAACCGGGACAGGGCCTACGCCAAAAACATTCAGTACTTC
CDR3 length: 14; D gene: TRBD1; J gene: TRBJ2-1; clone size: .; V gene: TRBV20-1; CDR3 protein: CSALKWTGGNEQFF; CDR3 DNA: TGCAGTGCCTTAAAGTGGACAGGGGGCAATGAGCAGTTCTTC
CDR3 length: 14; D gene: .; J gene: TRBJ1-2; clone size: few; V gene: TRBV7-2; CDR3 protein: CASSQIGGKDGYTF; CDR3 DNA: TGTGCCAGCAGCCAAATTGGGGGAAAGGATGGCTACACCTTC
CDR3 length: 12; D gene: .; J gene: TRBJ2-7; clone size: many; V gene: TRBV28; CDR3 protein: CASSLERYEQYF; CDR3 DNA: TGTGCCAGCAGTTTGGAGCGCTACGAGCAGTACTTC
CDR3 length: 14; D gene: .; J gene: TRBJ1-4; clone size: .; V gene: TRBV9; CDR3 protein: CASSVSGGSEKLFF; CDR3 DNA: TGTGCCAGCAGCGTATCGGGGGGGTCTGAAAAACTGTTTTTT
CDR3 length: 14; D gene: TRBD1; J gene: TRBJ2-7; clone size: few; V gene: TRBV25-1; CDR3 protein: CASSAGTGRSEQYF; CDR3 DNA: TGTGCCAGCAGTGCCGGGACAGGGAGGTCCGAGCAGTACTTC
CDR3 length: 13; D gene: .; J gene: TRBJ2-1; clone size: .; V gene: TRBV2; CDR3 protein: CASDQMGADEQFF; CDR3 DNA: TGTGCCAGCGATCAAATGGGGGCAGATGAGCAGTTCTTC
CDR3 length: 15; D gene: TRBD1; J gene: TRBJ2-4; clone size: .; V gene: TRBV20-1; CDR3 protein: CSGTTGGAAKNIQYF; CDR3 DNA: TGCAGTGGCACAACAGGGGGCGCAGCCAAAAACATTCAGTACTTC
CDR3 length: 15; D gene: .; J gene: TRBJ2-1; clone size: .; V gene: TRBV20-1; CDR3 protein: CSARAGTQRYNEQFF; CDR3 DNA: TGCAGTGCTAGGGCCGGGACTCAACGGTACAATGAGCAGTTCTTC
CDR3 length: 15; D gene: TRBD1; J gene: TRBJ2-3; clone size: .; V gene: TRBV28; CDR3 protein: CASSRTGASTDTQYF; CDR3 DNA: TGTGCCAGCAGCAGAACAGGGGCTAGCACAGATACGCAGTATTTT
CDR3 length: 17; D gene: TRBD2; J gene: TRBJ2-2; clone size: .; V gene: TRBV7-2; CDR3 protein: CASSIDGLAGNTRELFF; CDR3 DNA: TGTGCCAGCAGCATTGACGGACTAGCGGGAAACACCAGGGAGCTGTTTTTT
CDR3 length: 13; D gene: .; J gene: TRBJ1-1; clone size: few; V gene: TRBV20-1; CDR3 protein: CSAERGRATEAFF; CDR3 DNA: TGCAGTGCTGAGAGGGGGAGGGCCACTGAAGCTTTCTTT
CDR3 length: 16; D gene: TRBD2; J gene: TRBJ2-3; clone size: few; V gene: TRBV6-2/TRBV6-3; CDR3 protein: CASSLFARESADTQYF; CDR3 DNA: TGTGCCAGCAGTTTATTTGCGCGGGAGAGCGCAGATACGCAGTATTTT
CDR3 length: 14; D gene: .; J gene: TRBJ1-5; clone size: .; V gene: TRBV5-5; CDR3 protein: CASSFEGNNQPQHF; CDR3 DNA: TGTGCCAGCAGCTTTGAAGGGAACAATCAGCCCCAGCATTTT
CDR3 length: 16; D gene: TRBD2; J gene: TRBJ2-4; clone size: .; V gene: TRBV2; CDR3 protein: CASSDLAGVAKNIQYF; CDR3 DNA: TGTGCCAGCAGTGACCTAGCGGGGGTAGCCAAAAACATTCAGTACTTC
CDR3 length: 13; D gene: TRBD2; J gene: TRBJ2-1; clone size: few; V gene: TRBV7-2; CDR3 protein: CASSSGLAQEQFF; CDR3 DNA: TGTGCCAGCAGCTCGGGACTAGCCCAAGAGCAGTTCTTC
CDR3 length: 13; D gene: .; J gene: TRBJ2-2; clone size: .; V gene: TRBV7-3; CDR3 protein: CASSPEGVGELFF; CDR3 DNA: TGTGCCAGCAGCCCGGAGGGGGTCGGGGAGCTGTTTTTT
CDR3 length: 21; D gene: TRBD2; J gene: TRBJ2-2; clone size: few; V gene: TRBV4-3; CDR3 protein: CASSQVALAGARFVDTGELFF; CDR3 DNA: TGCGCCAGCAGCCAAGTGGCACTAGCGGGGGCCAGGTTTGTCGACACCGGGGAGCTGTTTTTT
CDR3 length: 14; D gene: .; J gene: TRBJ2-1; clone size: .; V gene: TRBV7-9; CDR3 protein: CASSASRAYNEQFF; CDR3 DNA: TGTGCCAGCAGCGCCTCTAGGGCCTACAATGAGCAGTTCTTC
CDR3 length: 17; D gene: TRBD2; J gene: TRBJ2-5; clone size: .; V gene: TRBV20-1; CDR3 protein: CSARDILLAGGRETQYF; CDR3 DNA: TGCAGTGCTAGAGATATACTCCTAGCGGGGGGGCGTGAGACCCAGTACTTC
CDR3 length: 14; D gene: TRBD1; J gene: TRBJ2-7; clone size: few; V gene: TRBV4-3; CDR3 protein: CASSPDRGQDEQYF; CDR3 DNA: TGCGCCAGCAGCCCTGACAGGGGGCAAGACGAGCAGTACTTC
CDR3 length: 14; D gene: .; J gene: TRBJ1-3; clone size: many; V gene: TRBV7-2; CDR3 protein: CATSRTVSGNTIYF; CDR3 DNA: TGTGCCACCAGTCGGACGGTCTCTGGAAACACCATATATTTT
CDR3 length: 17; D gene: TRBD1; J gene: TRBJ1-5; clone size: .; V gene: TRBV28; CDR3 protein: CASSFDREGGVYQPQHF; CDR3 DNA: TGTGCCAGCAGTTTTGACAGGGAGGGTGGGGTATATCAGCCCCAGCATTTT
CDR3 length: 17; D gene: TRBD1; J gene: TRBJ2-2; clone size: few; V gene: TRBV4-1; CDR3 protein: CASSPLQGQGYTGELFF; CDR3 DNA: TGCGCCAGCAGCCCCCTTCAGGGACAGGGATACACCGGGGAGCTGTTTTTT
CDR3 length: 14; D gene: .; J gene: TRBJ1-1; clone size: .; V gene: TRBV20-1; CDR3 protein: CSASKGPWNTEAFF; CDR3 DNA: TGCAGTGCTAGCAAGGGACCTTGGAACACTGAAGCTTTCTTT
CDR3 length: 16; D gene: TRBD1; J gene: TRBJ1-2; clone size: few; V gene: TRBV6-4; CDR3 protein: CASSDLDRGDNYGYTF; CDR3 DNA: TGTGCCAGCAGTGACCTGGACAGGGGGGATAACTATGGCTACACCTTC
CDR3 length: 12; D gene: .; J gene: TRBJ2-1; clone size: few; V gene: TRBV6-6; CDR3 protein: CASSFHTNEQFF; CDR3 DNA: TGTGCCAGCAGTTTCCACACCAATGAGCAGTTCTTC
CDR3 length: 17; D gene: .; J gene: TRBJ2-1; clone size: .; V gene: TRBV13; CDR3 protein: CASSVLLGQGPYNEQFF; CDR3 DNA: TGTGCCAGCAGCGTCCTCCTCGGGCAGGGCCCCTACAATGAGCAGTTCTTC
CDR3 length: 14; D gene: .; J gene: TRBJ1-2; clone size: few; V gene: TRBV7-3; CDR3 protein: CASSLGPLSYGYTF; CDR3 DNA: TGTGCCAGCAGCTTGGGTCCACTCTCCTATGGCTACACCTTC
CDR3 length: 15; D gene: TRBD1; J gene: TRBJ1-5; clone size: .; V gene: TRBV5-5; CDR3 protein: CASSSGQGGNQPQHF; CDR3 DNA: TGTGCCAGCAGCTCCGGACAGGGGGGCAATCAGCCCCAGCATTTT
CDR3 length: 16; D gene: .; J gene: TRBJ2-5; clone size: few; V gene: TRBV18; CDR3 protein: CASSPTTSSYQETQYF; CDR3 DNA: TGTGCCAGCTCACCGACGACTAGTTCCTACCAAGAGACCCAGTACTTC